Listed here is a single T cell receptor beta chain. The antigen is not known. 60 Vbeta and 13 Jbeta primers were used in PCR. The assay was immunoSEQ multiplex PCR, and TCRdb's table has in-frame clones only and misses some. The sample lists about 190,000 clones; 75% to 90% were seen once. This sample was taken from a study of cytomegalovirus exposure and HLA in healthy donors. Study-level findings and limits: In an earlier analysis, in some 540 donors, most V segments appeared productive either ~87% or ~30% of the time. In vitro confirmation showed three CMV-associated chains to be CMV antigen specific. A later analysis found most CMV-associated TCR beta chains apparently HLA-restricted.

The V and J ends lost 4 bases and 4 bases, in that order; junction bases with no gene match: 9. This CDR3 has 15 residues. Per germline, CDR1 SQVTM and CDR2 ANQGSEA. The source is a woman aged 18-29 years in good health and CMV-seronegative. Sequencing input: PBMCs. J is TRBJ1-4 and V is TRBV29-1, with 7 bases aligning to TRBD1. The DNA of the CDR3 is TGCAGCGTTGGGGGTCTCCGGGACAGTAATGAAAAACTGTTTTTT. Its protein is CSVGGLRDSNEKLFF.